This entry concerns a single T cell receptor beta chain. Since a much larger clone is just one base distant, this may be a read error. These data originate in a study of molecular identifiers for immune sequencing clone quantification. Looked up from germline, CDR1 is DFQATT and CDR2 is SNEGSKA (reference sequence). This CDR3 is 14 amino acids long. TCRdb used MiXCR to reprocess the PCR reads, holding one entry per CDR3 protein. The data show over 600,000 distinct CDR3 sequences, with 20% seen just once and 0.85% to 0.9% held by the top ten. The J gene is TRBJ2-7, the V gene TRBV20-1; TRBD1 matches 8 bases. The sequencing sample was made of naive CD8+ T cells from blood, with Jurkat cell RNA spiked in. Subset here: FACS-sorted CD8+CD4-CCR7+CD45RA+ naive T cells. The receptor was derived from a human donor in good health. Some libraries in this study had Jurkat cell RNA spiked in. As DNA, the CDR3 is TGCAGTGCGAACGGACAGGGACTGAGCTACGAGCAGCACTTC. It yields the protein CSANGQGLSYEQHF.